The present TCR beta chain was sequenced within a study of T-cell memory formation after mild COVID-19. Study at large: Largely donor-specific TCR clusters were found.

Study-level findings and limits: Contracting clones from day 15 to 85 had balanced CD4/CD8; later expanders favoured CD4+. Memory cells collected pre-infection included some clones that later responded, suggesting cross-reactive memory joined.

Employing constant-segment primers, 5'RACE generated TCR alpha and TCR beta cDNA libraries bearing sample barcodes and UMIs. One entry per CDR3 protein, called by TCRdb with MiXCR from the 5' RACE reads. The sample contains about 390,000 distinct CDR3 sequences, over 20% of which appear only once. Concerning this clonotype itself: Its antigen is undetermined. Relative to the germline gene, one junction end is altered; a read error may explain this.

This CDR3 comprises 12 residues. Looked up from germline, CDR1 is SQVTM and CDR2 is ANQGSEA. The V call is TRBV29-1, the J call TRBJ1-1; no clear D. This receptor was obtained from an adult woman who had mild COVID-19 (a few samples of this study predate the infection). Cell type and time point are not known. Material: PBMCs or a T cell subset sorted from them (not recorded which). The CDR3 region is CSVVGLHPLAYF. DNA for the CDR3: TGCAGCGTCGTTGGACTCCACCCGTTAGCTTACTTT.